The rows below give T cell receptor beta chains drawn from one sample of a study of OX40 agonist ivuxolimab in advanced cancers. Method: immunoSEQ multiplex PCR; TCRdb's copy keeps in-frame clones and lacks some. The data show about 63,000 clones, approximately 90% seen once. Sequenced here: CD4+ or CD8+ T cells sorted from blood, sampled in a trial of the OX40 agonist ivuxolimab. These receptors were obtained from an adult with an advanced solid tumor such as melanoma, head and neck, liver or kidney cancer. The CDR3 runs from the conserved cysteine through the conserved F or W. A D gene is named only where the DNA matches it firmly. Clone sizes are given selectively: once, few, many, or a class where the clone is expanded.

j_gene	v_gene	d_gene	abundance	CDR3aa	CDR3nt
TRBJ1-5	TRBV19	TRBD1	few	CASSMDRGEPNQPQHF	TGTGCCAGTAGTATGGACAGGGGAGAGCCGAATCAGCCCCAGCATTTT
TRBJ2-3	TRBV14	.	few	CASSLIDTQYF	TGTGCCAGCAGCCTCATCGATACGCAGTATTTT
TRBJ2-1	TRBV27	.	.	CASSLENEQFF	TGTGCCAGCAGTTTGGAGAATGAGCAGTTCTTC
TRBJ2-1	TRBV11-1	.	.	CASSPGALAGNEQFF	TGTGCCAGCAGCCCAGGGGCACTAGCCGGGAATGAGCAGTTCTTC
TRBJ2-7	TRBV25-1	TRBD1	once	CASSGTGPGEQYF	TGTGCCAGCAGTGGGACAGGGCCGGGCGAGCAGTACTTC
TRBJ2-5	TRBV5-1	TRBD1	.	CASSPQTSTGGLEETQYF	TGCGCCAGCAGCCCTCAAACCTCGACAGGGGGCTTGGAAGAGACCCAGTACTTC
TRBJ2-1	TRBV6-5	TRBD2	.	CASSSRLAGLDEQFF	TGTGCCAGCAGTTCAAGGCTAGCGGGACTGGATGAGCAGTTCTTC
TRBJ2-1	TRBV27	TRBD1	.	CASSLQGARKGEQFF	TGTGCCAGCAGTTTACAGGGGGCGCGAAAGGGTGAGCAGTTCTTC
TRBJ1-2	TRBV5-1	TRBD1	few	CASSLGGQPSRGYTF	TGCGCCAGCAGCTTGGGGGGACAGCCTTCTCGTGGCTACACCTTC
TRBJ1-5	TRBV19	.	few	CASSTRSPGQPQHF	TGTGCCAGTAGTACGAGATCACCCGGTCAGCCCCAGCATTTT
TRBJ1-2	TRBV4-3	.	.	CASSQLLRVGGYTF	TGCGCCAGCAGCCAACTCCTCAGGGTTGGCGGCTACACCTTC
TRBJ1-5	TRBV6-1	.	.	CASSYGTLQPQHF	TGTGCCAGCAGTTATGGGACGTTACAGCCCCAGCATTTT
TRBJ2-2	TRBV27	.	.	CASSLARTGGELFF	TGTGCCAGCAGTTTGGCCCGGACTGGCGGGGAGCTGTTTTTT
TRBJ2-5	TRBV2	.	.	CASRTLRDLRETQYF	TGTGCCAGCAGAACACTACGGGACCTGCGGGAGACCCAGTACTTC
TRBJ2-5	TRBV7-2	TRBD2	once	CASSLVVASGQETQYF	TGTGCCAGCAGCTTAGTTGTGGCTAGCGGGCAAGAGACCCAGTACTTC
TRBJ1-3	TRBV7-2	.	.	CASSLGRLSSGNTIYF	TGTGCCAGCAGCTTAGGGCGGCTGAGCTCTGGAAACACCATATATTTT
TRBJ2-2	TRBV5-1	TRBD1	.	CASSLAIQGGTTGELFF	TGCGCCAGCAGCTTGGCAATACAGGGGGGAACCACCGGGGAGCTGTTTTTT
TRBJ2-3	TRBV6-6	.	once	CASIPGGAGTDTQYF	TGTGCCAGCATACCGGGGGGCGCAGGGACAGATACGCAGTATTTT